These 27 T cell receptor beta chains originate from one sample sequenced in a study of hypomethylating agent response in myelodysplastic syndrome. Clones were sequenced by immunoSEQ multiplex PCR, and TCRdb holds only the in-frame ones, with some missing. The sample gives roughly 880 clones, 75% to 90% of which show up once; approximately 28% is in the top ten. The sequences come from bone marrow, collected before or after starting hypomethylating agent treatment for myelodysplastic syndrome (not recorded which). These receptors all stem from a human donor with myelodysplastic syndrome.

This clone is a singleton in its sample. V usage is TRBV6-6 and J usage is TRBJ2-7; 7 nucleotides agree with TRBD2. V trimming: 0 bases; J trimming: 0 bases; junction bases outside the gene matches: 2. Germline-derived CDR1 and CDR2 are MNHNY and SVGAGI (reference sequence). The CDR3 contains 15 residues. CDR3 loop: CASSYSGGGSYEQYF. As DNA, the CDR3 is TGTGCCAGCAGTTACTCGGGGGGGGGCTCCTACGAGCAGTACTTC.

This clone was observed a single time. The rearrangement links TRBV9 to TRBJ2-1, with 10 bases that match TRBD2. The CDR3 is 14 amino acids. V shed 4 bases, J shed 7 bases, and the junction held 5 bases outside the gene matches. Looked up from germline, CDR1 is SGDLS and CDR2 is YYNGEE. The CDR3 bases are TGTGCCAGCAGCTGGGCTAGCGGGAGTAATGAGCAGTTCTTC. It codes for CASSWASGSNEQFF.

This rearrangement joins TRBV6-4 to TRBJ2-3; 10 bases agree with TRBD2. The V segment lost 2 bases and the J segment 4 bases; nucleotides outside the gene matches: 3. The germline CDR1 and CDR2 sequences are MRHNA and SNTAGT. The CDR3 runs to 15 residues. The CDR3 DNA reads TGTGCCAGCAGTGACGGAGCGGGAGGGCCAGATACGCAGTATTTT. It codes for CASSDGAGGPDTQYF.

V and J are TRBV27 and TRBJ2-1; D is perhaps TRBD2 (6 bases). CDR1 is MNHEY and CDR2 is SMNVEV in the germline V gene (reference sequence). The CDR3 runs to 13 residues. The ends were cut back, 6 bases at V and 4 bases at J, with 10 bases in the middle. The CDR3 sequence is CASSGTPYNEQFF. The CDR3 region has the DNA TGTGCCAGCAGCGGGACTCCTTACAATGAGCAGTTCTTC.

This chain uses TRBV19 with TRBJ1-2; D gene unclear. Trimming removed 2 bases at V and 0 bases at J, with 7 bases between. The CDR3 has 14 amino acids. Germline V gene data show CDR1 as LNHDA and CDR2 as SQIVND (reference sequence). The CDR3 bases are TGTGCCAGTAGTATAAGCCTTACTAACTATGGCTACACCTTC. Protein product: CASSISLTNYGYTF.

The CDR3 bases are TGCGCCAGCAGTAACGACGGAATGAACACTGAAGCTTTCTTT. Translating it yields CASSNDGMNTEAFF. The chain combines TRBV10-2 with TRBJ1-1; D remains ambiguous. V dropped 5 bases and J dropped 0 bases, with 10 bases sitting between them. Germline V gene lookup returns CDR1 WSHSY and CDR2 SAAADI. The CDR3 is 14 amino acids.

This rearrangement joins TRBV9 to TRBJ1-3; the match to TRBD1 covers 8 bases. CDR1 SGDLS and CDR2 YYNGEE come from the germline V gene. V lost 2 bases, J lost 6 bases, and 7 bases stayed unmatched. The length of the CDR3 is 15 residues. The CDR3 here is CASSVTDRDENTIYF. The CDR3 DNA reads as TGTGCCAGCAGCGTGACGGACAGGGACGAAAACACCATATATTTT.

This chain links TRBV6-5 with TRBJ2-7, with TRBD1 matching 7 bases. Germline trimming cut 6 bases from V and 5 bases from J; bases unmatched to any gene: 10. From germline, CDR1 is MNHEY and CDR2 SVGAGI. The CDR3 has 14 amino acids. CDR3 region: CASSQLGRGNEQYF. CDR3 coding DNA: TGTGCCAGCAGCCAACTGGGCAGGGGGAACGAGCAGTACTTC.

The chain couples TRBV11-1 to TRBJ2-5; D may correspond to TRBD1 or TRBD2 (5 bases each). The V end lost 1 base, the J end lost 5 bases, and 11 bases lay between the germline ends. Looked up from germline, CDR1 is SGHAT and CDR2 is FQDESV (reference sequence). This CDR3 region has 14 residues. The CDR3 region has the DNA TGTGCCAGCAGCTTAGGAGGGGTGGTGGAGACCCAGTACTTC. Translation gives CASSLGGVVETQYF. The variable domain in full, with the rest retrieved from reference TRBV11-1 and TRBJ2-5, is EAEVAQSPRYKITEKSQAVAFWCDPISGHATLYWYRQILGQGPELLVQFQDESVVDDSQLPKDRFSAERLKGVDSTLKIQPAELGDSAMYLCASSLGGVVETQYFGPGTRLLVL.

J is TRBJ2-5 and V is TRBV6-5; TRBD2 aligns across 11 bases. The tail of the sequence fits TRBJ2-7 better, so the J call may be wrong. The germline gives CDR1 MNHEY, CDR2 SVGAGI. The CDR3 consists of 15 residues. The CDR3 bases are TGTGCCAGCAGTTACTCGACTAGCGGGATCTACGAGCAGTACTTC. Protein: CASSYSTSGIYEQYF.

Written as DNA, the CDR3 is TGTGCCAGCAGCTTAGTCGGAGAAGGATTAAGTGACGAGCAGTACTTC. It specifies CASSLVGEGLSDEQYF. This chain connects TRBV11-1 to TRBJ2-7, with D uncertain. This CDR3 has 16 residues. Germline V CDR1 and CDR2: SGHAT, FQDESV (reference sequence). V lost 1 base, J lost 5 bases, and 18 bases lay in between.

The V gene is TRBV25-1, the J gene TRBJ1-1; TRBD1 aligns across 7 bases. The V gene's germline CDR1 is MGHDK and CDR2 SYGVNS. The CDR3 runs 11 residues. Germline trimming cut 5 bases from V and 10 bases from J; bases unmatched to any gene: 4. The DNA for the CDR3 is TGTGCCAGCAGTACCCGGGACAGAGCTTTCTTT. Protein sequence: CASSTRDRAFF.

This clone was detected only once. The rearrangement uses TRBV6-1 and TRBJ2-2; D may be TRBD1 (6 bases). Germline loops: CDR1 MNHNS, CDR2 SASEGT. Trimming pared 6 bases from V and 8 bases from J, leaving 10 bases between. CDR3 size: 12 residues. Written as DNA, the CDR3 is TGTGCCAGCAGCCACAGGGTTGGGGAGCTGTTTTTT. Its translation is CASSHRVGELFF.

This chain links TRBV7-6 with TRBJ2-1; 8 bases are a match to TRBD2. Germline CDR1 is SGHVS and CDR2 is FNYEAQ. The CDR3 contains 15 residues. V shed 5 bases and J 8 bases; nucleotides not matched to a gene: 11. The CDR3: CASSTPGLGVDEQFF. As DNA, the CDR3 is TGTGCCAGCAGCACCCCGGGACTAGGGGTGGATGAGCAGTTCTTC.

The chain has TRBV5-4 and TRBJ2-3; no definite D call. Germline V gene lookup returns CDR1 SGHNT and CDR2 YYREEE (reference sequence). This CDR3 has 11 residues. V was pared by 5 bases and J by 4 bases, with 5 bases between. This CDR3 is CASSYADTQYF. The CDR3 DNA sequence: TGTGCCAGCAGTTACGCAGATACGCAGTATTTT.

Only a few counts were recorded for this clone. J is TRBJ2-3 and V is TRBV7-8, with 8 bases identical to TRBD1. Germline CDR1 is SGHVS and CDR2 is FQNEAQ. The CDR3 consists of 12 residues. Germline trimming cut 5 bases from V and 14 bases from J; bases unmatched to any gene: 9. The CDR3 protein is CASSPGDRRWYF. The CDR3 DNA follows: TGTGCCAGCAGCCCAGGGGACAGGCGTTGGTATTTT.

By sample fraction, this clone is large. The CDR3 DNA reads as TGTGCCAGCCTCCAGGTACCCAACACTGAAGCTTTCTTT. Protein sequence: CASLQVPNTEAFF. The gene calls are TRBV18 and TRBJ1-1; no firm D call. The CDR3 length is 13 residues. Trimming took 8 bases from V and 2 from J, leaving 12 bases between them. Per germline, CDR1 KGHSH and CDR2 LQKENI.

V gene TRBV2 combines with J gene TRBJ2-7; no reliable D call. The germline gives CDR1 SNHLY, CDR2 FYNNEI. Trimming cost V 8 bases and J 4 bases, with 6 bases left between them. This CDR3 spans 10 amino acids. CDR3 sequence (DNA): TGTGCCAGCGAGACGTACGAGCAGTACTTC. This encodes CASETYEQYF.

CDR3 amino acids: CASFAGGSGANVLTF. The DNA for the CDR3 is TGTGCCAGCTTCGCTGGGGGGTCCGGGGCCAACGTCCTGACTTTC. V gene TRBV7-2 combines with J gene TRBJ2-6; D perhaps matches TRBD2 (6 bases). The germline V gene encodes CDR1 SGHTA and CDR2 FQGNSA. The CDR3 length is 15 residues. Trimming left V 8 bases short and J 4 bases short, with 15 bases between.

This chain joins TRBV25-1 and TRBJ1-2; D may be TRBD1 (5 bases). V lost 1 base to trimming and J lost 4 bases, with 10 bases between them. There are 14 residues in the CDR3. Germline loops: CDR1 MGHDK, CDR2 SYGVNS. CDR3 amino acids: CASSESGTGYGYTF. Here the CDR3 DNA reads TGTGCCAGCAGTGAATCCGGTACAGGCTATGGCTACACCTTC.

The V call is TRBV20-1, the J call TRBJ2-7, with D possibly being TRBD1 or TRBD2 (5 bases each). V lost 8 bases, J lost 6 bases, and 14 bases lay in between. Germline V gene lookup returns CDR1 DFQATT and CDR2 SNEGSKA (reference sequence). This CDR3 region has 11 residues. The CDR3 bases are TGCAGTCCACACGAGGGGCCCGAGCAGTACTTC. This encodes CSPHEGPEQYF.

This clone was detected a few times. The gene calls are TRBV28 and TRBJ1-1, with a possible D match to TRBD1 (5 bases). CDR3 length: 15 residues. Trimming removed 3 bases at V and 0 bases at J, with 11 bases between. Germline lookup yields CDR1 MDHEN and CDR2 SYDVKM. The CDR3 protein is CASSLEQAVNTEAFF. CDR3 DNA: TGTGCCAGCAGTTTGGAACAGGCTGTGAACACTGAAGCTTTCTTT.

In DNA, the CDR3 is TGTGCCAGCAGTGAGCAGGGCCTCTGGGACGAGCAGTACTTC. This encodes CASSEQGLWDEQYF. The rearrangement links TRBV2 to TRBJ2-7; tentatively, D is TRBD1 (5 bases). The CDR3 has 14 residues. The germline CDR1 and CDR2 sequences are SNHLY and FYNNEI. V lost 3 bases, J lost 5 bases, and 14 bases lay in between.

The chain links TRBV5-4 to TRBJ2-3; perhaps TRBD2 as D (5 bases). Between the trimmed V and J ends, which lost 0 bases and 2 bases, there was a span of 16 bases. The germline V gene has CDR1 SGHNT and CDR2 YYREEE (reference sequence). CDR3 size: 17 residues. CDR3: CASSLVDWIITTDTQYF. In DNA form, the CDR3 reads TGTGCCAGCAGCTTGGTGGACTGGATAATCACCACAGATACGCAGTATTTT.

The chain uses TRBV10-2 and TRBJ2-2, with D perhaps assigned TRBD1 or TRBD2 (5 bases each). The CDR3 totals 13 residues. The germline V gene has CDR1 WSHSY and CDR2 SAAADI. Trimming shortened V by 6 bases and J by 5 bases, and 10 bases separated the two germline ends. The CDR3 nucleotides read TGCGCCAGCAGCGGGACGGGGACCGGGGAGCTGTTTTTT. Amino acids: CASSGTGTGELFF.

This sequence joins TRBV4-1 and TRBJ2-3; TRBD2 aligns across 10 bases. Germline loops: CDR1 MGHRA, CDR2 YSYEKL. This CDR3 is 17 amino acids long. Trimming at V came to 1 base and at J to 4 bases, leaving 8 bases not matched to a gene. The CDR3 loop reads CASSQGAAGGWADTQYF. The CDR3, as DNA: TGCGCCAGCAGCCAAGGAGCAGCGGGAGGGTGGGCAGATACGCAGTATTTT.

This clone was counted between two and nine times. The J gene is TRBJ2-3, the V gene TRBV7-3; maybe TRBD2 (6 bases). The V end was cut by 1 base, the J end by 3 bases, with 8 bases between. Germline V gives CDR1 SGHTA, CDR2 FQGTGA. The CDR3 is 14 amino acids. Written as DNA, the CDR3 is TGTGCCAGCAGCTTAAATAGCGGTACAGATACGCAGTATTTT. Translated, it gives CASSLNSGTDTQYF.